The 14 T cell receptor beta chains in this list originate from one sample, sequenced in a study of blood T cell repertoires in COVID-19. TCRdb's copy holds only in-frame clones and misses some; the assay was immunoSEQ multiplex PCR. Of about 160,000 clones in the sample, around 74% were seen once. Material for sequencing was peripheral blood. These receptors were obtained from an older woman with COVID-19, enrolled during active disease.

The chain uses TRBV7-8 and TRBJ2-1; tentatively, D is TRBD2 (6 bases). CDR3 length: 13 residues. Per germline, CDR1 SGHVS and CDR2 FQNEAQ. The V gene lost 5 bases and the J gene lost 8 bases, with 13 bases spanning the gap. The CDR3 DNA sequence: TGTGCCAGCAGCACCCAGGGAGGCGATGAGCAGTTCTTC. As protein: CASSTQGGDEQFF.

The chain links TRBV19 to TRBJ2-4; D might be TRBD1 (7 bases). The CDR3 sequence is 16 residues long. Per germline, CDR1 LNHDA and CDR2 SQIVND (reference sequence). Trimming pared 5 bases from V and 7 bases from J, leaving 21 bases between. CDR3 in amino acids: CASSPQGGQLVNIQYF. CDR3 sequence (DNA): TGTGCCAGTAGTCCCCAGGGGGGCCAGTTGGTGAACATTCAGTACTTC. Supplemented by reference TRBV19 and TRBJ2-4, the full variable domain reads DGGITQSPKYLFRKEGQNVTLSCEQNLNHDAMYWYRQDPGQGLRLIYYSQIVNDFQKGDIAEGYSVSREKKESFPLTVTSAQKNPTAFYLCASSPQGGQLVNIQYFGAGTRLSVL.

V gene TRBV20-1 combines with J gene TRBJ2-3; 7 bases are shared with TRBD1. Germline lookup yields CDR1 DFQATT and CDR2 SNEGSKA (reference sequence). This CDR3 is 14 amino acids long. J gave up 3 bases and V 3 bases, and 6 bases lay outside the gene matches. The CDR3 DNA is TGCAGTGCTAGTGACAGGGTATCTACAGATACGCAGTATTTT. Translated, it gives CSASDRVSTDTQYF.

The chain joins TRBV5-6 to TRBJ1-6, with TRBD1 matching 8 bases. V shed 2 bases and J 9 bases; nucleotides not matched to a gene: 4. This CDR3 has 14 amino acids. CDR1 is SGHDT and CDR2 is YYEEEE in the germline V gene. CDR3 sequence: CASSLRTGSSPLHF. Written as DNA, the CDR3 is TGTGCCAGCAGCTTAAGGACAGGGAGTTCACCCCTCCACTTT.

The V gene is TRBV5-1, the J gene TRBJ1-1; weak D call: TRBD1 (6 bases). V lost 0 bases and J 1 base, leaving 10 bases between the germline ends. This CDR3 comprises 15 residues. Germline V gene sequence: CDR1 SGHRS, CDR2 YFSETQ. In DNA form, the CDR3 reads TGCGCCAGCAGCTTGGTTGCGACAGGGAACACTGAAGCTTTCTTT. Protein product: CASSLVATGNTEAFF.

The chain is built from TRBV11-2 and TRBJ2-7; D call uncertain. CDR1 is SGHAT and CDR2 is FQNNGV in the germline V gene. The CDR3 totals 13 residues. The V gene lost 3 bases and the J gene lost 6 bases, with 12 bases spanning the gap. The CDR3, as DNA: TGTGCCAGCAGCTTTTACCTGTCAGGCGAGCAGTACTTC. Its protein product is CASSFYLSGEQYF.

V is TRBV5-1 and J is TRBJ2-1, with 12 nucleotides matching TRBD2. V lost 1 base and J lost 10; bases outside the gene matches: 9. This CDR3 region has 16 residues. CDR1 and CDR2 (germline): SGHRS, YFSETQ. This CDR3 reads CASSLPSSGGAEEQFF. The DNA of the CDR3 is TGCGCCAGCAGCTTGCCATCTAGCGGGGGGGCCGAGGAGCAGTTCTTC.

This clone was seen only once. The CDR3 DNA follows: TGTGCCAGCAGCCATCGAAACCCGGGGACTGAAGCTTTCTTT. Encoded protein: CASSHRNPGTEAFF. The V call is TRBV28, the J call TRBJ1-1, with D hard to call. Germline loops: CDR1 MDHEN, CDR2 SYDVKM. Trimming cost V 6 bases and J 5 bases, with 16 bases left between them. This CDR3 is 14 amino acids long.

The rearrangement uses TRBV5-6 and TRBJ2-5; TRBD2 matches 11 bases. V dropped 2 bases and J dropped 4; count of bases not matched to a gene: 10. Per the germline V gene, CDR1 is SGHDT and CDR2 is YYEEEE. This CDR3 has 17 amino acids. CDR3 nucleotide sequence: TGTGCCAGCAGCTTTAGCGGGGGGGCCATGGTAAGAGAGACCCAGTACTTC. Protein: CASSFSGGAMVRETQYF.

CDR3 protein: CASSLDRETQYF. DNA of the CDR3: TGTGCCAGCAGCTTGGATCGGGAGACCCAGTACTTC. The chain joins TRBV5-8 to TRBJ2-5, with D unresolved. Trimming removed 0 bases from V and 5 bases from J, with 5 bases in between. Germline V gives CDR1 SGHTS, CDR2 YDEGEE. CDR3 length: 12 residues.

The rearrangement joins TRBV12-3 or TRBV12-4 to TRBJ1-1, with unresolved D. Trimming shortened V by 7 bases and J by 2 bases, and 8 bases separated the two germline ends. This CDR3 has 12 residues. CDR3 in amino acids: CASNSLNTEAFF. The CDR3 region has the DNA TGTGCCAGCAACTCCCTCAACACTGAAGCTTTCTTT.

V usage is TRBV6-1 and J usage is TRBJ2-7; tentative D call: TRBD2 (6 bases). V shed 3 bases and J shed 3 bases, with 9 bases lying between them. The CDR3 contains 13 residues. Germline lookup yields CDR1 MNHNS and CDR2 SASEGT. CDR3 nucleotide sequence: TGTGCCAGCAGTGAGGCGGGGAACTACGAGCAGTACGTC. It yields the protein CASSEAGNYEQYV.

The chain is built from TRBV3-1 (or the pseudogene TRBV3-2) and TRBJ1-1; 8 bases agree with TRBD1. The CDR3 is 15 residues long. From germline, CDR1 is LGHDT and CDR2 YNNKEL (reference sequence). The trim removed 1 base at V and 2 bases at J, leaving 3 bases unmatched. CDR3 nucleotides: TGTGCCAGCAGCCAAGCCGACAGGGGTAACACTGAAGCTTTCTTT. This translates into CASSQADRGNTEAFF.

The rearrangement links TRBV11-2 to TRBJ1-1; the D is unclear. Germline-derived CDR1 and CDR2 are SGHAT and FQNNGV. The CDR3 is 14 amino acids. Trimming took off 1 base at V and 4 bases at J, with 10 bases between the two ends. The DNA for the CDR3 is TGTGCCAGCAGCTTAGCGCGGATGGGCACTGAAGCTTTCTTT. The encoded protein is CASSLARMGTEAFF.